The entry that follows covers one T cell receptor beta chain sequence. What it recognizes is unknown. Profiled with immunoSEQ multiplex PCR; TCRdb holds only in-frame clones, not every one. This table has under 200,000 clones, 91% appearing once. Trimming shortened V by 1 base and J by 2 bases, and 12 bases separated the two germline ends. Germline CDR1 is LNHDA and CDR2 is SQIVND (reference sequence). This CDR3 is built from 16 residues. This sample was taken from a study of cytomegalovirus exposure and HLA in healthy donors. Broader study findings: Rare TCR sequences predominated, though certain public TCRs were found in many donors. The authors enumerated 150 to 200 TCR beta chains as linked to cytomegalovirus. In vitro data verified a few CMV-associated chains as specific for CMV antigens.

Sample: PBMCs. The J gene is TRBJ1-5, the V gene TRBV19, with D uncertain. The receptor was derived from a woman aged 18-30 years in good health and CMV-seropositive. The CDR3 is CASSIVGWGGNQPQHF. CDR3 DNA sequence: TGTGCCAGTAGTATAGTTGGATGGGGAGGCAATCAGCCCCAGCATTTT.